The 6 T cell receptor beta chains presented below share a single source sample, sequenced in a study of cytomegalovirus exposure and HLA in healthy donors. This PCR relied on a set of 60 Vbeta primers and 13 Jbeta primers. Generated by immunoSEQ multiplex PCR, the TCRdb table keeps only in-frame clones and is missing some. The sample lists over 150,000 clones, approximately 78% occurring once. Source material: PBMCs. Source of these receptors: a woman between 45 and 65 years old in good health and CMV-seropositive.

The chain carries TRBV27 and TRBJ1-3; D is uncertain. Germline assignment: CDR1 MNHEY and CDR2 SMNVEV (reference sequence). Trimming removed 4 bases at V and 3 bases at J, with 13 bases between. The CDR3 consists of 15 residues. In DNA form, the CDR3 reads TGTGCCAGCAGTTCCTCCCCGGGAGTTGGAAACACCATATATTTT. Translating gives CASSSSPGVGNTIYF.

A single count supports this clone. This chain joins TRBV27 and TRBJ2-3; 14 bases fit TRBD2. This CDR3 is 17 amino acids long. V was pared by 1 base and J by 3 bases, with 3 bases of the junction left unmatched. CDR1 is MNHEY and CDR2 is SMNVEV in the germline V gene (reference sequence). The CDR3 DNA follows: TGTGCCAGCAGTTTATACGGGACTAGCGGGAGTACAGATACGCAGTATTTT. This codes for CASSLYGTSGSTDTQYF.

The chain's CDR3 is CATSRDPGSANEQYF. CDR3 sequence (DNA): TGTGCCACCAGCAGAGACCCGGGATCGGCTAACGAGCAGTACTTC. This chain joins TRBV15 and TRBJ2-7, with a weak D call TRBD2 (5 bases). Germline CDR1 LNHNV, CDR2 YYDKDF (reference sequence). This CDR3 contains 15 residues. Trimming left V 0 bases short and J 5 bases short, with 14 bases between.

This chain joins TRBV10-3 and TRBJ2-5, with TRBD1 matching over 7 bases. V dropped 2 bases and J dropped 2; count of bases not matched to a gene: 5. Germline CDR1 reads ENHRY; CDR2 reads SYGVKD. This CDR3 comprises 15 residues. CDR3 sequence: CAISERPGQQETQYF. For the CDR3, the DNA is TGTGCCATCAGTGAGAGACCGGGACAGCAAGAGACCCAGTACTTC.

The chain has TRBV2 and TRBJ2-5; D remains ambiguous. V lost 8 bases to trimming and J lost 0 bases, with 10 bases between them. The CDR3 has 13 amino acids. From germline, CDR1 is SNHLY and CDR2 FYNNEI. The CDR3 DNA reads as TGTGCCAGCCTTAGTCTACACCAAGAGACCCAGTACTTC. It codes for CASLSLHQETQYF.

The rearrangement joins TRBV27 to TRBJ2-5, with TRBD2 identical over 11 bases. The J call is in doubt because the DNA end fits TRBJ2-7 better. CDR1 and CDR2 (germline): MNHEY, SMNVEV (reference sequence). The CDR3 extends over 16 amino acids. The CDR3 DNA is TGTGCCAGCAGTTTGCGAGGGACTAGCGGTCGTTACGAGCAGTACTTC. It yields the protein CASSLRGTSGRYEQYF.